The 14 T cell receptor beta chains below were found in one sample sequenced in a study of identical twins. TCRdb called the 5' RACE reads again in MiXCR, with one record for every CDR3 protein. The sample shows roughly 200,000 distinct CDR3 sequences, 15% to 20% of them seen only once. This sample was shared with a second study, whose subject was T cells expressing NK-cell markers.

Sample: CD8+ T cells sorted from blood. The receptors were sampled from a woman under 30 in good health.

The chain uses TRBV6-5 and TRBJ2-5, with TRBD1 as a possible D gene (6 bases). The CDR3 runs to 12 residues. Germline V gene sequence: CDR1 MNHEY, CDR2 SVGAGI. Trimming took 5 bases from V and 7 from J, leaving 11 bases between them. The DNA of the CDR3 is TGTGCCAGCAGTGGGGGCCTAGGGACCCAGTACTTC. Translated: CASSGGLGTQYF.

This clonotype was detected many times. The V call is TRBV10-3, the J call TRBJ2-5, with D unclear. The germline V gene encodes CDR1 ENHRY and CDR2 SYGVKD. The V end lost 0 bases, the J end lost 4 bases, and 6 bases lay between the germline ends. The CDR3 runs to 13 residues. The CDR3 sequence is CAISESTLETQYF. CDR3 bases: TGTGCCATCAGTGAGTCGACCTTAGAGACCCAGTACTTC.

This rearrangement joins TRBV6-2 or TRBV6-3 to TRBJ1-1; D is undetermined. This CDR3 contains 11 residues. Germline CDR1 and CDR2: MNHEY and SVGEGT. V lost 2 bases and J lost 11, with 9 bases in between. The CDR3 coding sequence is TGTGCCAGCAGTTACAGCGGGAGGGCTTTCTTT. Residues: CASSYSGRAFF.

A single count supports this clonotype. This chain connects TRBV12-3 or TRBV12-4 to TRBJ2-7; 7 bases line up with TRBD1. The V gene end was trimmed by 5 bases and the J gene end by 3 bases; junction bases not matched to a gene: 16. The CDR3 totals 17 residues. Here the CDR3 reads CASSQNRLDRRYYEQYF. The CDR3 nucleotides are TGTGCCAGCAGTCAAAATCGCCTGGACAGGAGATACTACGAGCAGTACTTC.

The rearrangement uses TRBV7-9 and TRBJ2-1; tentatively, D is TRBD2 (5 bases). The V and J ends lost 5 bases and 5 bases respectively, with 19 bases between them. CDR1 is SEHNR and CDR2 is FQNEAQ in the germline V gene (reference sequence). The CDR3 totals 16 residues. CDR3: CASSIPGSKGHNEQFF. For the CDR3, the DNA is TGTGCCAGCAGCATTCCGGGGTCCAAGGGTCACAATGAGCAGTTCTTC.

This clonotype was detected only a few times. The DNA of the CDR3 is TGCAGTGCTAGAGATCGGGACGGATTCTACGAGCAGTACTTC. Its translation is CSARDRDGFYEQYF. This sequence joins TRBV20-1 and TRBJ2-7; perhaps D is TRBD1 or TRBD2 (5 bases each). Trimming pared 0 bases from V and 3 bases from J, leaving 12 bases between. The germline V gene encodes CDR1 DFQATT and CDR2 SNEGSKA (reference sequence). The CDR3 is 14 residues long.

This clonotype was observed at least ten times. The V and J genes are TRBV15 and TRBJ2-3; tentative D call: TRBD2 (6 bases). The CDR3 sequence is 16 residues long. The germline gives CDR1 LNHNV, CDR2 YYDKDF (reference sequence). Between the trimmed V and J ends, which lost 3 bases and 5 bases, there was a span of 18 bases. The CDR3 DNA sequence: TGTGCCACCAGCAGCTTTATTAGCGGCGGAGGAGATACGCAGTATTTT. Translating gives CATSSFISGGGDTQYF.

The rearrangement uses TRBV20-1 and TRBJ2-1; D call uncertain. The germline CDR1 and CDR2 sequences are DFQATT and SNEGSKA (reference sequence). The CDR3 length is 13 residues. The ends were cut back, 0 bases at V and 9 bases at J, with 12 bases in the middle. CDR3 sequence: CSARDPARVEQFF. In DNA, the CDR3 is TGCAGTGCTAGAGATCCCGCAAGGGTTGAGCAGTTCTTC.

This clonotype was detected a few times. The chain joins TRBV29-1 to TRBJ1-1; 7 positions agree with TRBD1. The CDR3 has 11 amino acids. V trimming: 6 bases; J trimming: 11 bases; junction bases outside the gene matches: 9. Germline CDR1 reads SQVTM; CDR2 reads ANQGSEA. The CDR3 sequence is CSVLDRVRAFF. CDR3 sequence (DNA): TGCAGCGTCCTAGACAGGGTACGTGCTTTCTTT.

This clonotype has just a few counts. V gene TRBV14 combines with J gene TRBJ1-1; D remains ambiguous. CDR3 length: 15 amino acids. Trimming shortened V by 5 bases and J by 5 bases, and 18 bases separated the two germline ends. Looked up from germline, CDR1 is SGHDN and CDR2 is FVKESK. CDR3 loop: CASSSRQDGSTEAFF. DNA for the CDR3: TGTGCCAGCAGCAGCCGTCAGGACGGGTCGACTGAAGCTTTCTTT.

The V and J genes are TRBV29-1 and TRBJ2-1; 8 positions match TRBD2. J gave up 4 bases and V 7 bases, and 9 bases lay outside the gene matches. This CDR3 is built from 14 residues. The germline V gene encodes CDR1 SQVTM and CDR2 ANQGSEA. The CDR3 reads CSAVASSGYNEQFF. CDR3 nucleotide sequence: TGCAGCGCCGTCGCCTCTAGCGGGTACAATGAGCAGTTCTTC.

The chain employs TRBV12-3 or TRBV12-4 and TRBJ1-2; no firm D call. The CDR3 contains 15 residues. V was pared by 6 bases and J by 4 bases, with 18 bases between. CDR3 sequence reads: CASSRITRQVYGYTF. CDR3 coding DNA: TGTGCCAGCAGCCGCATCACACGGCAGGTCTATGGCTACACCTTC.

This clonotype was seen a handful of times. The chain recombines TRBV3-1 with TRBJ2-5; TRBD2 matches 10 bases. Unmatched junction bases numbered 3, after V lost 6 bases and J lost 2 bases. CDR1 and CDR2 from the germline V gene are LGHDT and YNNKEL (reference sequence). The CDR3 loop spans 14 amino acids. In DNA, the CDR3 is TGTGCCAGCAGTCAGACTAGCGGGCAAGAGACCCAGTACTTC. This translates into CASSQTSGQETQYF.

The J gene is TRBJ2-7, the V gene TRBV7-2, with 8 bases matching TRBD1. CDR1 and CDR2 (germline): SGHTA, FQGNSA. This CDR3 contains 14 residues. Germline trimming cut 6 bases from V and 4 bases from J; bases unmatched to any gene: 8. As DNA, the CDR3 is TGTGCCAGCAGGGACCAGGGGGCGACGTACGAGCAGTACTTC. Its translation is CASRDQGATYEQYF.